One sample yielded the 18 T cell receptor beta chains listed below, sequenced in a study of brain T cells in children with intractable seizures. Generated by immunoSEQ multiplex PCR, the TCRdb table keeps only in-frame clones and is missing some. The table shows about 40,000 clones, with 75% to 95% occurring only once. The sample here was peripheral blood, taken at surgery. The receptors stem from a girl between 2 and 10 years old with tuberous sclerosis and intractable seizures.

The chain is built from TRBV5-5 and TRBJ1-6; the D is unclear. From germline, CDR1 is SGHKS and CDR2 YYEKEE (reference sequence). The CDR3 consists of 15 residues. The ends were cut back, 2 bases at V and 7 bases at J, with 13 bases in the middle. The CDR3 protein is CASSFLWAVNSPLHF. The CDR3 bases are TGTGCCAGCAGCTTCCTATGGGCAGTGAATTCACCCCTCCACTTT.

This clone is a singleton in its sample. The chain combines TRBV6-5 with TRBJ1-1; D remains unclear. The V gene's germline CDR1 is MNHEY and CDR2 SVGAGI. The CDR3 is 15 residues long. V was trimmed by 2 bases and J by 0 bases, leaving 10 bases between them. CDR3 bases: TGTGCCAGCAGTTACGTCGGTTATTTGAACACTGAAGCTTTCTTT. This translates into CASSYVGYLNTEAFF.

The CDR3 spells CASSLQGTETQYF. CDR3 bases: TGTGCCAGCAGTCTACAGGGTACGGAGACCCAGTACTTC. This rearrangement joins TRBV7-9 to TRBJ2-5, with D tentatively TRBD1 (6 bases). Germline assignment: CDR1 SEHNR and CDR2 FQNEAQ (reference sequence). The CDR3 totals 13 residues. The ends were cut back, 6 bases at V and 5 bases at J, with 13 bases in the middle. The full variable domain, completed using reference TRBV7-9 and TRBJ2-5, is DTGVSQNPRHKITKRGQNVTFRCDPISEHNRLYWYRQTLGQGPEFLTYFQNEAQLEKSRLLSDRFSAERPKGSFSTLEIQRTEQGDSAMYLCASSLQGTETQYFGPGTRLLVL.

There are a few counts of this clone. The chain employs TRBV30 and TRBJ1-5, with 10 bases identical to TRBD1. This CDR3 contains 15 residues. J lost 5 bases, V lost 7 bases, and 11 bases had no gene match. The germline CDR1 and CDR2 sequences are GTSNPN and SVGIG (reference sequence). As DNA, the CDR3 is TGTGCCTTCAGCTTTGGGGACAGGGGTTATCAGCCCCAGCATTTT. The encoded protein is CAFSFGDRGYQPQHF.

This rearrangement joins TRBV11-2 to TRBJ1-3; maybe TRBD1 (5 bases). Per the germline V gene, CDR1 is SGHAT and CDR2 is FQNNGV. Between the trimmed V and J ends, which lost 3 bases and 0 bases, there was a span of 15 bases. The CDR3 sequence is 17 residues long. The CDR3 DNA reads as TGTGCCAGCAGCTTCCCACGGGGGGTCCTCTCTGGAAACACCATATATTTT. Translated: CASSFPRGVLSGNTIYF. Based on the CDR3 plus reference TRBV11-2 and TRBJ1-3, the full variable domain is EAGVAQSPRYKIIEKRQSVAFWCNPISGHATLYWYQQILGQGPKLLIQFQNNGVVDDSQLPKDRFSAERLKGVDSTLKIQPAKLEDSAVYLCASSFPRGVLSGNTIYFGEGSWLTVV.

The CDR3 protein is CASDLAGGRNEQFF. CDR3 DNA: TGTGCCAGCGACCTAGCGGGGGGTAGAAATGAGCAGTTCTTC. V usage is TRBV6-5 and J usage is TRBJ2-1, with 11 bases identical to TRBD2. V shed 8 bases, J shed 7 bases, and the junction held 7 bases outside the gene matches. Germline V CDR1 and CDR2: MNHEY, SVGAGI. CDR3 size: 14 residues.

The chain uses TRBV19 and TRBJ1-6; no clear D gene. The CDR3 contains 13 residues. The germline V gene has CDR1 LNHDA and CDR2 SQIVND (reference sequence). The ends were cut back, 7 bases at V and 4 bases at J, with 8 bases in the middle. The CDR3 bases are TGTGCCAGTACTGCGGGGTATAATTCACCCCTCCACTTT. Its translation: CASTAGYNSPLHF.

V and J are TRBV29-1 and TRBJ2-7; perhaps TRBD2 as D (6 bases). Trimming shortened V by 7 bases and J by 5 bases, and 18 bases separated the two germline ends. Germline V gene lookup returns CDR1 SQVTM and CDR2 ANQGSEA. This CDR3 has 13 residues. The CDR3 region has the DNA TGCAGCGGGAGGGAACAGTGGGGCCACGAGCAGTACTTC. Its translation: CSGREQWGHEQYF.

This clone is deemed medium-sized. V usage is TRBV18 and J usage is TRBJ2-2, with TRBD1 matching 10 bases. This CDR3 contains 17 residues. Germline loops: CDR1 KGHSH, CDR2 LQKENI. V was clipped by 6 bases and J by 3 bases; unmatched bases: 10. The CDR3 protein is CASSPRQGATDTGELFF. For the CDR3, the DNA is TGTGCCAGCTCCCCAAGACAGGGGGCGACCGACACCGGGGAGCTGTTTTTT.

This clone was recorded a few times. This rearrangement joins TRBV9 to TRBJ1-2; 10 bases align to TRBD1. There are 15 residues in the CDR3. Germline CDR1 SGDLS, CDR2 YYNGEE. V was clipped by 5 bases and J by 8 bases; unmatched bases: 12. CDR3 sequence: CASSIPGTGVGGYTF. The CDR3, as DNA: TGTGCCAGCAGTATTCCCGGGACAGGGGTCGGGGGCTACACCTTC.

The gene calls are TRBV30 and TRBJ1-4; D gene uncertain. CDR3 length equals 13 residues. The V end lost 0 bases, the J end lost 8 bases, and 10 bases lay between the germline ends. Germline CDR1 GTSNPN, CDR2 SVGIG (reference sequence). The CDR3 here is CAWSVPIQEKLFF. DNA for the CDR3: TGTGCCTGGAGTGTACCTATTCAAGAAAAACTGTTTTTT.

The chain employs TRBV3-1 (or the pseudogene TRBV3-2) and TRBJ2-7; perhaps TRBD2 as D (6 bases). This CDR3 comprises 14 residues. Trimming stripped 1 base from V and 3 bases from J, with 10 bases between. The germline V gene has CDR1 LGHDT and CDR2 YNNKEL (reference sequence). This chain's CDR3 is CASSQGQTSYEQYV. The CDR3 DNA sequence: TGTGCCAGCAGCCAAGGTCAGACTAGCTACGAGCAGTACGTC.

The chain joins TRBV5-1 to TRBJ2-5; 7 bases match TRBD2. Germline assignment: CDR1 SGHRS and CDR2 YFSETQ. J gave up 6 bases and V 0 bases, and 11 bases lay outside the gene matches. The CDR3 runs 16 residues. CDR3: CASSLEFIGLEKTQYF. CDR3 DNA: TGCGCCAGCAGCTTGGAGTTTATAGGACTAGAGAAGACCCAGTACTTC.

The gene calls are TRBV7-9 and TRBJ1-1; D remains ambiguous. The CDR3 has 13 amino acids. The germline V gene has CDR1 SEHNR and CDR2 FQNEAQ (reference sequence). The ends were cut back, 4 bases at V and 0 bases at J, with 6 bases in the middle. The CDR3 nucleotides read TGTGCCAGCAGCTCAACCATGAACACTGAAGCTTTCTTT. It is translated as CASSSTMNTEAFF.

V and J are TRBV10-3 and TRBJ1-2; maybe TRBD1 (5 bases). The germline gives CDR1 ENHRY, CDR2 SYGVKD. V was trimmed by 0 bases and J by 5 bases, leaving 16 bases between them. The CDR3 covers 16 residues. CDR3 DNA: TGTGCCATCAGTGAGTCGGATCGAGGGGTAAAGTATGGCTACACCTTC. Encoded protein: CAISESDRGVKYGYTF.

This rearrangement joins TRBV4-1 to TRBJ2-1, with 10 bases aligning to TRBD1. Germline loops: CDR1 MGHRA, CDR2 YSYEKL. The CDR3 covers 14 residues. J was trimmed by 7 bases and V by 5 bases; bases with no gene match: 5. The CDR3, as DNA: TGCGCCAGCAGCACGGCGGACAGGGGGAATGAGCAGTTCTTC. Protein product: CASSTADRGNEQFF.

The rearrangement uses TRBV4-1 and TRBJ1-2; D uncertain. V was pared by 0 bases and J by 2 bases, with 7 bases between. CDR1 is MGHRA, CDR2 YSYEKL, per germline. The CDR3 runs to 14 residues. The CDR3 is CASSQERINYGYTF. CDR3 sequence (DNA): TGCGCCAGCAGCCAAGAAAGGATAAACTATGGCTACACCTTC.

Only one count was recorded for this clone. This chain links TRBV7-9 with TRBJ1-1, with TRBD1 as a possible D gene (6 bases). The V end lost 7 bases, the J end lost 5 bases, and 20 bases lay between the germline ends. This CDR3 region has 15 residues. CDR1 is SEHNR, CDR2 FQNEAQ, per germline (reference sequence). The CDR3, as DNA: TGTGCCAGCACCAAACAAAGGACAGCCGAAACTGAAGCTTTCTTT. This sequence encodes CASTKQRTAETEAFF. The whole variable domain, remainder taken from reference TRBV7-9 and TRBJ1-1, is DTGVSQNPRHKITKRGQNVTFRCDPISEHNRLYWYRQTLGQGPEFLTYFQNEAQLEKSRLLSDRFSAERPKGSFSTLEIQRTEQGDSAMYLCASTKQRTAETEAFFGQGTRLTVV.